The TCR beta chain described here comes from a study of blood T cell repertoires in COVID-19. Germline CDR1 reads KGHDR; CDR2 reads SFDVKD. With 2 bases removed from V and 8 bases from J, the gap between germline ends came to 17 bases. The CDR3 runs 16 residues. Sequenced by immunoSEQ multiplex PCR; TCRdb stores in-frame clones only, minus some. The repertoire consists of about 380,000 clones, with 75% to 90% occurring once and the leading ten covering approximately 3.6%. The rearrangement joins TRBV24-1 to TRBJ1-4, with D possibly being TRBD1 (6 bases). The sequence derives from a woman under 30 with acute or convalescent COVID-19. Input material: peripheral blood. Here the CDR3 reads CATSDSQGQALEKLFF. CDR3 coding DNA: TGTGCCACCAGTGATTCGCAGGGGCAAGCACTGGAAAAACTGTTTTTT.